The rows below give T cell receptor beta chains drawn from one sample of a study of CD8+ T cells in alopecia areata. Assay: immunoSEQ multiplex PCR; the TCRdb copy retains only in-frame clones and omits some. This table holds a few hundred thousand clones, 35% to 40% found once. This specimen consisted of CD4+ T cells sorted from blood, obtained at approximately week 34, from a patient treated with tofacitinib. The receptors were sampled from a human donor with alopecia areata. Both conserved end residues are part of each CDR3. Each record gives: J gene, D gene, clone size, V gene, CDR3 protein, CDR3 DNA. D genes are given only for firm matches. Size is stated for part of the rows, as once, few or many counts, or as a class when the clone is expanded.

>TRBJ2-6|.|few|TRBV7-8
CASSSGQPGANVLTF
TGTGCCAGCAGCTCCGGACAGCCTGGGGCCAACGTCCTGACTTTC
>TRBJ1-1|.|few|TRBV7-8
CASSFRDGEAFF
TGTGCCAGCAGTTTCCGGGACGGTGAAGCTTTCTTT
>TRBJ2-5|.|.|TRBV5-1
CASSLVPGTGETQYF
TGCGCCAGCAGCTTGGTGCCGGGAACTGGGGAGACCCAGTACTTC
>TRBJ2-1|.|.|TRBV30
CAWSLQGNEQFF
TGTGCCTGGAGCCTTCAGGGAAATGAGCAGTTCTTC
>TRBJ2-3|.|.|TRBV5-1
CASSSQDFRDTQYF
TGCGCCAGCAGCTCCCAGGACTTTCGGGATACGCAGTATTTT
>TRBJ2-4|.|.|TRBV15
CATLGTPKNIQYF
TGTGCCACGCTCGGGACACCGAAAAACATTCAGTACTTC
>TRBJ1-2|.|once|TRBV15
CATSRVGAGDYGYTF
TGTGCCACCAGCAGAGTTGGGGCAGGGGACTATGGCTACACCTTC
>TRBJ1-2|.|.|TRBV30
CAWSASGAYGYTF
TGTGCCTGGAGTGCATCGGGAGCCTATGGCTACACCTTC
>TRBJ2-7|TRBD2|once|TRBV13
CASSSSGGEYEQYF
TGTGCCAGCAGCTCCAGCGGGGGGGAATACGAGCAGTACTTC
>TRBJ1-3|.|.|TRBV30
CAWRALAPRSGNTIYF
TGTGCCTGGAGGGCCCTGGCACCCCGCTCTGGAAACACCATATATTTT
>TRBJ2-1|.|.|TRBV19
CASTMGSLSNEQFF
TGTGCCAGTACTATGGGCAGTTTAAGCAATGAGCAGTTCTTC
>TRBJ2-1|TRBD2|.|TRBV5-1
CASSYRTSGRGEEQFF
TGCGCCAGCAGCTACCGGACTAGCGGGAGGGGAGAGGAGCAGTTCTTC
>TRBJ1-6|.|.|TRBV30
CAWRDYNSPLHF
TGTGCCTGGCGGGACTATAATTCACCCCTCCACTTT
>TRBJ2-3|TRBD1|.|TRBV30
CAWGTGSTDTQYF
TGTGCCTGGGGGACAGGGAGCACAGATACGCAGTATTTT
>TRBJ2-2|.|.|TRBV29-1
CSVEPGTASGELFF
TGCAGCGTTGAGCCCGGGACGGCTTCCGGGGAGCTGTTTTTT
>TRBJ2-7|.|.|TRBV5-1
CASSPTRGTYEQYF
TGCGCCAGCAGCCCCACTCGGGGCACCTACGAGCAGTACTTC
>TRBJ1-2|TRBD1|few|TRBV29-1
CSAGTGGNYGYTF
TGCAGCGCCGGGACAGGGGGCAACTATGGCTACACCTTC
>TRBJ1-1|.|.|TRBV7-9
CASSLAQHNTEAFF
TGTGCCAGCAGCTTAGCACAGCATAACACTGAAGCTTTCTTT
>TRBJ1-1|.|few|TRBV5-1
CASSQNRETEAFF
TGCGCCAGCAGCCAAAACCGGGAGACTGAAGCTTTCTTT
>TRBJ1-2|.|.|TRBV23-1
CASSHWLDSYLTTYGYTF
TGCGCCAGCAGTCATTGGTTGGACAGCTACTTAACTACCTATGGCTACACCTTC
>TRBJ1-1|TRBD1|.|TRBV27
CASREGDRDKTEAFF
TGTGCCAGCAGGGAGGGGGACAGGGATAAGACTGAAGCTTTCTTT
>TRBJ2-3|.|few|TRBV2
CASGTEDTQYF
TGTGCCAGCGGTACTGAAGATACGCAGTATTTT
>TRBJ1-1|TRBD1|.|TRBV7-6
CASKGQGDTEAFF
TGTGCCAGCAAGGGACAGGGGGACACTGAAGCTTTCTTT
>TRBJ1-2|.|once|TRBV30
CAWSLGTNYGYTF
TGTGCCTGGAGTCTCGGGACAAACTATGGCTACACCTTC
>TRBJ2-7|TRBD2|.|TRBV5-4
CASRSSGGTYEQYF
TGTGCCAGCAGATCTAGCGGGGGTACCTACGAGCAGTACTTC
>TRBJ2-6|.|few|TRBV5-1
CASSLDRPGANVLTF
TGCGCCAGCAGCCTAGACAGGCCCGGGGCCAACGTCCTGACTTTC
>TRBJ2-3|TRBD1|.|TRBV27
CASSGRDRAYTDTQYF
TGTGCCAGCAGTGGCCGGGACAGGGCCTACACAGATACGCAGTATTTT
>TRBJ1-5|.|.|TRBV29-1
CSVFGGQGQPQHF
TGCAGCGTTTTTGGGGGGCAGGGTCAGCCCCAGCATTTT
>TRBJ2-4|.|few|TRBV10-3
CAISEGGVGNIQYF
TGTGCCATCAGTGAAGGGGGGGTAGGTAACATTCAGTACTTC
>TRBJ2-7|.|.|TRBV11-2
CASRPWTVSYEQYF
TGTGCCAGCAGACCATGGACAGTCTCCTACGAGCAGTACTTC
>TRBJ2-3|.|.|TRBV29-1
CSVEGGAGDTQYF
TGCAGCGTTGAAGGGGGGGCGGGGGATACGCAGTATTTT
>TRBJ2-4|.|.|TRBV2
CASSDSLRLAKNIQYF
TGTGCCAGCAGTGATTCTCTTCGACTAGCCAAAAACATTCAGTACTTC
>TRBJ2-7|TRBD2|.|TRBV6-5
CASSYFGEGRYEQYF
TGTGCCAGCAGTTACTTCGGGGAGGGACGATACGAGCAGTACTTC
>TRBJ1-1|.|.|TRBV11-2
CASSYTRGSTEAFF
TGTGCCAGCAGTTACACTAGGGGAAGCACTGAAGCTTTCTTT
>TRBJ2-7|TRBD2|few|TRBV5-1
CASSFGEGIYEQYF
TGCGCCAGCAGCTTCGGGGAGGGTATCTACGAGCAGTACTTC
>TRBJ2-3|.|few|TRBV5-1
CASSPGLVRGDTQYF
TGCGCCAGCAGCCCCGGGTTGGTGCGGGGAGATACGCAGTATTTT
>TRBJ1-2|.|once|TRBV18
CASSPNRNGYTF
TGTGCCAGCTCACCTAACAGGAATGGCTACACCTTC
>TRBJ2-1|TRBD1|.|TRBV7-3
CASRQGPYNEQFF
TGTGCCAGCCGACAGGGCCCCTACAATGAGCAGTTCTTC
>TRBJ2-3|TRBD2|few|TRBV7-8
CASFPGTSGPGTQYF
TGTGCCAGCTTCCCCGGGACTAGCGGCCCCGGTACGCAGTATTTT
>TRBJ1-1|.|.|TRBV10-3
CAIRHSGEAFF
TGTGCCATCAGACACTCAGGGGAAGCTTTCTTT
>TRBJ2-3|TRBD2|.|TRBV11-2
CASSFSGGGTDTQYF
TGTGCCAGCAGCTTCAGCGGGGGAGGGACAGATACGCAGTATTTT
>TRBJ2-7|.|.|TRBV4-1
CASSQEGQGTKQYF
TGCGCCAGCAGCCAAGAAGGGCAGGGAACTAAGCAGTACTTC
>TRBJ2-3|.|.|TRBV2
CAIRRFSSTDTQYF
TGTGCCATCCGTAGGTTTTCTAGCACAGATACGCAGTATTTT
>TRBJ1-5|.|.|TRBV18
CASSQADGNQPQHF
TGTGCCAGCTCACAGGCCGATGGCAATCAGCCCCAGCATTTT